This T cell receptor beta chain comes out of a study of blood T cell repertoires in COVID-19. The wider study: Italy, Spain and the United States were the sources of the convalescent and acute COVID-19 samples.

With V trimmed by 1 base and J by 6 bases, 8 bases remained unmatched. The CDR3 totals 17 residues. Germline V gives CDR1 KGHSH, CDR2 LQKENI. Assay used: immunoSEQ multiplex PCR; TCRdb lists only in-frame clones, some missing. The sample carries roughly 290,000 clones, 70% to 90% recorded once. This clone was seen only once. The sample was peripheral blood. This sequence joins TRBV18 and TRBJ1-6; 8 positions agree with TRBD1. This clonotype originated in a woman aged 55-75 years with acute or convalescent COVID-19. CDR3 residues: CASSPLRDRGSNSPLHF. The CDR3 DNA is TGTGCCAGCTCACCACTTCGCGACAGGGGAAGTAATTCACCCCTCCACTTT.